This T cell receptor beta chain stems from a study of human T cells and chemical hapten exposure. TCRdb re-called the RACE reads with MiXCR, one entry per CDR3 protein. Seen here are under 200,000 distinct CDR3 sequences, 25% to 35% observed once, and the top ten hold roughly 3%. This clonotype has only a few counts. The V end was cut by 5 bases, the J end by 4 bases, with 6 bases between. The CDR3 loop spans 11 amino acids. Germline CDR1 is SGHRS and CDR2 is YFSETQ. Time point defined: pre-sensitization, week 0. Treatment denoted: therapeutic diphenylcyclopropenone sensitization with weekly scalp DPC.

The receptor was derived from a woman in her thirties with alopecia areata. Some clones in this sample may be carry-over from other donors' samples. Sequences were derived from whole blood, sampled in connection with sensitization to the hapten diphenylcyclopropenone (DPC). The rearrangement uses TRBV5-1 and TRBJ1-2; perhaps TRBD1 as D (5 bases). In DNA form, the CDR3 reads TGCGCCAGCAGTCAGGGCTATGGCTACACCTTC. Residues: CASSQGYGYTF. The entire variable domain, with the rest obtained from reference TRBV5-1 and TRBJ1-2, is as follows: KAGVTQTPRYLIKTRGQQVTLSCSPISGHRSVSWYQQTPGQGLQFLFEYFSETQRNKGNFPGRFSGRQFSNSRSEMNVSTLELGDSALYLCASSQGYGYTFGSGTRLTVV.